Given below is one T cell receptor beta chain in context. The data were obtained in a study of blood T cell repertoires in COVID-19. For the study at large: Both acute and convalescent COVID-19 samples were obtained from the United States, Italy and Spain.

Germline CDR1 is LNHDA and CDR2 is SQIVND (reference sequence). The CDR3 has 15 residues. V shed 6 bases, J shed 5 bases, and the junction held 8 bases outside the gene matches. The protocol was immunoSEQ multiplex PCR, while the TCRdb copy is restricted to in-frame clones and leaves out a portion. The sample has 150,000 or so clones, about 85% seen once. The rearrangement links TRBV19 to TRBJ2-5, with TRBD2 matching 11 bases. This clonotype originated in a woman in her 70s with acute or convalescent COVID-19. Sample: peripheral blood. This CDR3 is CASRVLGLAEETQYF. The CDR3 nucleotides are TGTGCCAGTAGAGTATTGGGACTAGCGGAGGAGACCCAGTACTTC.